This record covers a single TCR beta chain. The antigen remains unidentified. Libraries were prepared by immunoSEQ multiplex PCR; TCRdb keeps only in-frame clonotypes and omits some of them. The profile shows some 150,000 clones, 86% of them singletons. The data stem from a study of radiation and T cells in renal cell carcinoma. CDR1 and CDR2 from the germline V gene are SGHRS and YFSETQ. Trimming took 0 bases from V and 3 from J, leaving 6 bases between them. There are 14 residues in the CDR3. Time point given: blood 4 weeks post-SBRT, at nephrectomy. Treatment here: 15 Gy SBRT to primary tumor, nephrectomy 4 weeks later. Serial blood draws occurred at baseline and 2 and 4 weeks post-SBRT. The tumor was a clear cell renal cell carcinoma. The study, taken as a whole, reports: Baseline intratumoral clonotype presence is unknown without pretreatment biopsies.

The source is a woman in her forties or fifties with renal cell carcinoma. The sample in question was blood, obtained from a patient whose treatment included radiotherapy and nephrectomy. V gene TRBV5-1 combines with J gene TRBJ1-4, with D possibly matching TRBD1 (5 bases). As DNA, the CDR3 is TGCGCCAGCAGCTTGGGACAGCCTAATGAAAAACTGTTTTTT. Its protein is CASSLGQPNEKLFF.